The T cell receptor beta chain described here comes from a study of shared clonotypes between healthy human individuals. Study observations and caveats: Clonotype sharing among the donors was expected to vary with sequencing depth.

In regard to this clone: Its antigen is still unknown.

CD45RO-negative CD8 cells positively selected for CCR7 made up the naive population, which excluded terminally differentiated effector memory CD45RA+ cells. The CDR3 is 16 residues long. V shed 1 base and J shed 0 bases, with 11 bases lying between them. Germline V gene lookup returns CDR1 SEHNR and CDR2 FQNEAQ (reference sequence). The authors loaded 200 ng DNA, 28,000 or so T cell genomes, into sorted-subset replicate PCRs. Method: immunoSEQ multiplex PCR; TCRdb's copy keeps in-frame clones and lacks some. The data hold over 2,000,000 clones, with roughly 95% observed a single time. The clonotype comes from a man aged 18 to 30 in good health. Some clones in this sample may be carry-over from other donors' samples. The J gene is TRBJ2-3, the V gene TRBV7-9; maybe TRBD1 (6 bases). Sequencing used naive CD8+ T cells from PBMCs. This CDR3 is CASSLVGQGSTDTQYF. CDR3 in DNA: TGTGCCAGCAGCTTAGTCGGCCAGGGGAGCACAGATACGCAGTATTTT. Combining the CDR3 with reference TRBV7-9 and TRBJ2-3 gives the whole variable domain DTGVSQNPRHKITKRGQNVTFRCDPISEHNRLYWYRQTLGQGPEFLTYFQNEAQLEKSRLLSDRFSAERPKGSFSTLEIQRTEQGDSAMYLCASSLVGQGSTDTQYFGPGTRLTVL.